The 25 T cell receptor beta chains presented below share a single source sample, sequenced in a study of T cell responses to AZD1222 COVID-19 vaccine. The method was immunoSEQ multiplex PCR; TCRdb's version includes in-frame clones alone and lacks a portion of them. The table lists 45,000 to 60,000 clones, 75% to 90% of them singletons, with over 15% in the top ten. The sequenced sample was peripheral blood, obtained on day 0 of AZD1222 vaccination. The receptor set was obtained from an adult in good health.

CDR3 amino acids: CASSSVLYEQYF. The CDR3 nucleotides are TGTGCCAGCAGTTCTGTCCTGTACGAGCAGTACTTC. The chain has TRBV28 and TRBJ2-7; D call uncertain. Germline V gene sequence: CDR1 MDHEN, CDR2 SYDVKM. This CDR3 spans 12 amino acids. Deletions cut 4 bases from V and 4 bases from J, with 8 bases between.

The genes are TRBV5-1 and TRBJ1-1; 8 positions agree with TRBD1. Unmatched junction bases numbered 6, after V lost 1 base and J lost 4 bases. CDR1 is SGHRS and CDR2 is YFSETQ in the germline V gene. CDR3 length: 15 residues. CDR3 region: CASSLSGGESTEAFF. The DNA of the CDR3 is TGCGCCAGCAGCTTGTCAGGGGGCGAGAGCACTGAAGCTTTCTTT.

V and J are TRBV5-1 and TRBJ2-1; unclear D gene. V gave up 0 bases and J gave up 0 bases, with 10 bases separating them. The CDR3 extends over 16 amino acids. Germline CDR1 SGHRS, CDR2 YFSETQ. The CDR3 nucleotides read TGCGCCAGCAGCTTGGGGGGTCAAAGCTCCTACAATGAGCAGTTCTTC. The encoded protein is CASSLGGQSSYNEQFF.

The V and J genes are TRBV13 and TRBJ2-5, with TRBD2 matching 8 bases. This CDR3 spans 13 amino acids. Germline V gene data show CDR1 as PRHDT and CDR2 as FYEKMQ (reference sequence). The J segment lost 5 bases and the V segment lost 7 bases, leaving 6 bases of the junction unmatched. CDR3: CASTLAGYETQYF. In nucleotides, the CDR3 is TGTGCCAGCACCCTAGCGGGTTATGAGACCCAGTACTTC.

This rearrangement joins TRBV7-8 to TRBJ1-3; a weak D match, TRBD1 (5 bases). CDR3 length equals 18 residues. V gave up 5 bases and J gave up 4 bases, with 24 bases separating them. The germline V gene has CDR1 SGHVS and CDR2 FQNEAQ. Here the CDR3 reads CASSLTSSGFSLGNTIYF. The CDR3 DNA reads as TGTGCCAGCAGCCTGACGTCGTCAGGGTTTTCGTTAGGAAACACCATATATTTT. The full variable domain, completed using reference TRBV7-8 and TRBJ1-3, is GAGVSQSPRYKVAKRGQDVALRCDPISGHVSLFWYQQALGQGPEFLTYFQNEAQLDKSGLPSDRFFAERPEGSVSTLKIQRTQQEDSAVYLCASSLTSSGFSLGNTIYFGEGSWLTVV.

This clone has a handful of counts. This chain connects TRBV28 to TRBJ2-2; no definite D call. Trimming cost V 1 base and J 5 bases, with 5 bases left between them. CDR1 MDHEN and CDR2 SYDVKM come from the germline V gene. The CDR3 spans 13 residues. The CDR3 DNA sequence: TGTGCCAGCAGTTTATTGACGACCGGGGAGCTGTTTTTT. It codes for CASSLLTTGELFF.

V is TRBV19 and J is TRBJ2-3, with D perhaps TRBD1 (5 bases). The ends were cut back, 0 bases at V and 0 bases at J, with 7 bases in the middle. The CDR3 has 15 residues. Germline CDR1 LNHDA, CDR2 SQIVND (reference sequence). CDR3 region: CASSIEGASTDTQYF. DNA for the CDR3: TGTGCCAGTAGTATAGAAGGGGCTAGCACAGATACGCAGTATTTT.

This clone was seen only once. The chain couples TRBV30 to TRBJ2-7; D possibly corresponds to TRBD2 (5 bases). Germline V gene data show CDR1 as GTSNPN and CDR2 as SVGIG (reference sequence). V lost 2 bases and J lost 2, with 13 bases in between. The CDR3 contains 14 residues. CDR3 DNA: TGTGCCTGGAGTCCTGCGGGCGGAACCTACGAGCAGTACTTC. It encodes CAWSPAGGTYEQYF.

This chain's CDR3 is CAWNTGQGMPNEQFF. DNA of the CDR3: TGTGCCTGGAACACAGGACAGGGGATGCCCAATGAGCAGTTCTTC. The chain joins TRBV30 to TRBJ2-1; TRBD1 aligns across 9 bases. The V segment lost 4 bases and the J segment 6 bases; nucleotides outside the gene matches: 10. Germline CDR1 GTSNPN, CDR2 SVGIG (reference sequence). CDR3 length equals 15 residues. The full variable domain, with the rest looked up from reference TRBV30 and TRBJ2-1, is SQTIHQWPATLVQPVGSPLSLECTVEGTSNPNLYWYRQAAGRGLQLLFYSVGIGQISSEVPQNLSASRPQDRQFILSSKKLLLSDSGFYLCAWNTGQGMPNEQFFGPGTRLTVL.

V is TRBV28 and J is TRBJ1-4, with TRBD1 matching over 8 bases. The CDR3 runs to 16 residues. After removal of 4 bases from V and 3 bases from J, the junction contained 7 bases not matched to a gene. Per the germline V gene, CDR1 is MDHEN and CDR2 is SYDVKM. The CDR3 is CASSSGGITANEKLFF. CDR3 DNA: TGTGCCAGCAGTTCAGGGGGCATTACGGCTAATGAAAAACTGTTTTTT.

J is TRBJ2-1 and V is TRBV14; tentative D call: TRBD1 (5 bases). Germline V gene sequence: CDR1 SGHDN, CDR2 FVKESK. The germline V and J ends were trimmed by 3 bases and 4 bases, with 10 bases remaining between them. The CDR3 totals 14 residues. The CDR3 loop is CASSHLTVYNEQFF. The CDR3 coding sequence is TGTGCCAGCAGCCACCTGACAGTTTACAATGAGCAGTTCTTC.

This chain uses TRBV6-5 with TRBJ2-5; D is perhaps TRBD1 (6 bases). CDR3 length equals 13 residues. Between the trimmed V and J ends, which lost 5 bases and 6 bases, there was a span of 13 bases. Germline CDR1 reads MNHEY; CDR2 reads SVGAGI. CDR3 region: CASSLNRVKTQYF. The DNA for the CDR3 is TGTGCCAGCAGTCTCAACAGGGTGAAGACCCAGTACTTC.

The chain couples TRBV11-1 to TRBJ2-3; D gene ambiguous. V was trimmed by 0 bases and J by 6 bases, leaving 4 bases between them. Germline V gene lookup returns CDR1 SGHAT and CDR2 FQDESV (reference sequence). CDR3 length: 12 amino acids. CDR3 sequence: CASSLAWDTQYF. In DNA form, the CDR3 reads TGTGCCAGCAGCTTAGCATGGGATACGCAGTATTTT.

The chain has TRBV28 and TRBJ1-5, with no clear D. Trimming took off 8 bases at V and 4 bases at J, with 12 bases between the two ends. The CDR3 length is 13 residues. CDR1 is MDHEN, CDR2 SYDVKM, per germline. CDR3 region: CASGRGANQPQHF. DNA of the CDR3: TGTGCCAGCGGCCGGGGTGCGAATCAGCCCCAGCATTTT.

This clone came up a few times. The chain couples TRBV7-8 to TRBJ1-1; maybe TRBD1 (5 bases). This CDR3 spans 15 amino acids. Germline-derived CDR1 and CDR2 are SGHVS and FQNEAQ. With 1 base removed from V and 2 bases from J, the gap between germline ends came to 11 bases. CDR3 sequence (DNA): TGTGCCAGCAGCTTAGTCGGGGGAAGAAACACTGAAGCTTTCTTT. It encodes CASSLVGGRNTEAFF. Full variable domain (remainder filled in from reference TRBV7-8 and TRBJ1-1): GAGVSQSPRYKVAKRGQDVALRCDPISGHVSLFWYQQALGQGPEFLTYFQNEAQLDKSGLPSDRFFAERPEGSVSTLKIQRTQQEDSAVYLCASSLVGGRNTEAFFGQGTRLTVV.

The chain uses TRBV2 and TRBJ1-5; 7 nucleotides align to TRBD1. Per germline, CDR1 SNHLY and CDR2 FYNNEI. Losses at the gene ends were 6 bases for V and 9 bases for J; bases not matched to a gene: 14. There are 15 residues in the CDR3. The CDR3 protein is CASSADRDEITPQHF. In DNA form, the CDR3 reads TGTGCCAGCAGCGCCGACAGGGATGAGATCACGCCCCAGCATTTT.

The chain uses TRBV7-9 and TRBJ1-2; D may be TRBD1 (5 bases). The CDR3 spans 15 residues. The germline V gene encodes CDR1 SEHNR and CDR2 FQNEAQ (reference sequence). V dropped 0 bases and J dropped 4 bases, with 12 bases sitting between them. The CDR3 DNA is TGTGCCAGCAGCTTAGCGGGGGGTCTCCTCTATGGCTACACCTTC. The encoded protein is CASSLAGGLLYGYTF.

The V call is TRBV28, the J call TRBJ1-2; no reliable D call. Germline V CDR1 and CDR2: MDHEN, SYDVKM. Trimming pared 2 bases from V and 1 base from J, leaving 5 bases between. This CDR3 spans 13 amino acids. The CDR3 sequence is CASSLPVNYGYTF. The CDR3 DNA reads as TGTGCCAGCAGTTTACCAGTTAACTATGGCTACACCTTC.

The chain has TRBV6-2 or TRBV6-3 and TRBJ1-2; D is undetermined. Germline lookup yields CDR1 MNHEY and CDR2 SVGEGT. V was pared by 5 bases and J by 6 bases, with 7 bases between. The CDR3 is 11 residues long. The CDR3 DNA reads as TGTGCCAGCAGTGCCGGGAATGGCTACACCTTC. This gives the protein CASSAGNGYTF.

The chain has TRBV6-5 and TRBJ1-3; D gene unclear. In germline, CDR1 is MNHEY, CDR2 SVGAGI. Trimming took 6 bases from V and 6 from J, leaving 12 bases between them. This CDR3 is built from 13 residues. The DNA for the CDR3 is TGTGCCAGCAGGCCCCTAGGTGAAAACACCATATATTTT. It is translated as CASRPLGENTIYF.

This chain connects TRBV9 to TRBJ2-1; 10 nucleotides line up with TRBD2. The germline V gene has CDR1 SGDLS and CDR2 YYNGEE. V lost 0 bases to trimming and J lost 7 bases; unmatched junction nucleotides: 16. The CDR3 totals 19 residues. The CDR3 loop reads CASSVGSSGSLWGWNEQFF. In DNA, the CDR3 is TGTGCCAGCAGCGTAGGGTCTAGCGGGAGCCTTTGGGGTTGGAATGAGCAGTTCTTC.

This clone is large (0.1 to 1%) by share. A junction boundary mismatches the germline segment, possibly from a read error. The chain links TRBV7-3 to TRBJ1-6; 7 bases align to TRBD1. Germline values: CDR1 SGHTA, CDR2 FQGTGA. This CDR3 region has 15 residues. The CDR3 DNA sequence: TGTGCCAGCAGTTTAAATGGACAGGTTAATTCACCCCTCCACTTT. Protein: CASSLNGQVNSPLHF.

The chain has TRBV9 and TRBJ1-2; a possible D gene is TRBD1 (5 bases). CDR3 length: 13 amino acids. Germline lookup yields CDR1 SGDLS and CDR2 YYNGEE. V lost 4 bases and J 6 bases, leaving 13 bases between the germline ends. For the CDR3, the DNA is TGTGCCAGCAGCTCCAGGGACGGGGATGGCTACACCTTC. Translation gives CASSSRDGDGYTF.

The rearrangement joins TRBV6-5 to TRBJ2-2; 14 positions agree with TRBD2. The CDR3 loop spans 15 amino acids. The V gene end was trimmed by 6 bases and the J gene end by 4 bases; junction bases not matched to a gene: 1. Germline V gene lookup returns CDR1 MNHEY and CDR2 SVGAGI. CDR3 sequence (DNA): TGTGCCAGCAGGGGGACTAGCGGGAGCACCGGGGAGCTGTTTTTT. Translated: CASRGTSGSTGELFF.

The chain carries TRBV6-1 and TRBJ1-1; 7 bases line up with TRBD1. V lost 2 bases, J lost 7 bases, and 13 bases stayed unmatched. The CDR3 has 16 amino acids. Germline values: CDR1 MNHNS, CDR2 SASEGT. DNA of the CDR3: TGTGCCAGCAGTGAACCTCGGGACAGTTCTATGGGTGAAGCTTTCTTT. This codes for CASSEPRDSSMGEAFF.